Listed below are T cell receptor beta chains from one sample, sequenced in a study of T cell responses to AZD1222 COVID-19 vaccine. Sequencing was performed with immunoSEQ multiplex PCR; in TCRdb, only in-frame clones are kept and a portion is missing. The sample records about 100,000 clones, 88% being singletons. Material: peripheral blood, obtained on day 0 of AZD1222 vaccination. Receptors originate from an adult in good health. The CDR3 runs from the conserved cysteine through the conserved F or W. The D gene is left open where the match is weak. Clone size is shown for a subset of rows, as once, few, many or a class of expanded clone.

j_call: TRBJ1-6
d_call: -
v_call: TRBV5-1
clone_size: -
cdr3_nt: TGCGCCAGCAGCTTGGACGCGGGTATGGTGAATTCACCCCTCCACTTT
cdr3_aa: CASSLDAGMVNSPLHF

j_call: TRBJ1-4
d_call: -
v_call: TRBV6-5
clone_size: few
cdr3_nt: TGTGCCAGCGGGACCAGATCTTTTAATGAAAAACTGTTTTTT
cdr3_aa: CASGTRSFNEKLFF

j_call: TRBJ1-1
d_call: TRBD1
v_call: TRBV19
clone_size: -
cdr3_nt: TGTGCCAGTAGTATAGCCTCCAGGGGGCAAGGTGAAGCTTTCTTT
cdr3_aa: CASSIASRGQGEAFF

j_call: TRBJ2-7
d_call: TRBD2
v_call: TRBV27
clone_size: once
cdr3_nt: TGTGCCAGCATAAAAACCCCGACTAGCGGGAGATTTTCCTACGAGCAGTACTTC
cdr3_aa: CASIKTPTSGRFSYEQYF

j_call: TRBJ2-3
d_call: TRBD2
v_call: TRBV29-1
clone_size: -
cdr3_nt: TGCAGCGTTGAGCTTGCTAGCGGGAGCACAGATACGCAGTATTTT
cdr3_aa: CSVELASGSTDTQYF

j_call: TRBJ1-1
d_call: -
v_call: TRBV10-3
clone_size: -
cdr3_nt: TGTGCCGCCAACCAGGAGCAAACCACTGAAGCTTTCTTT
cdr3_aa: CAANQEQTTEAFF

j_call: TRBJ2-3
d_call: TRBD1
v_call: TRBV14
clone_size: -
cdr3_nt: TGTGCCAGCAGCACTGTGACAGGGTCGCAGTATTTT
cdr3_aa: CASSTVTGSQYF

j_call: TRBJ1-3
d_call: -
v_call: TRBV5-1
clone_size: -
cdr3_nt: TGCGCCAGCAGCTTGGGGCAGGGCCTCACCTCTGGAAACACCATATATTTT
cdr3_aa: CASSLGQGLTSGNTIYF

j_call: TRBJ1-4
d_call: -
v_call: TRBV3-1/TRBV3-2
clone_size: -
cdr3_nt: TGTGCCAGCAGCCAAGATCGGCCGGAAAAACTGTTTTTT
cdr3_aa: CASSQDRPEKLFF

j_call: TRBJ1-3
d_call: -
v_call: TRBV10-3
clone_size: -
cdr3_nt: TGTGCCATCAGTGGATCTATGAACGGGGTCTTCTCTGGAAACACCATATATTTT
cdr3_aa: CAISGSMNGVFSGNTIYF

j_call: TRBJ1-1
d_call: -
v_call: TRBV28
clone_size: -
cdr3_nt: TGTGCCAGCAGTTTATACGGCCGGTGGGCTTTCTTT
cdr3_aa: CASSLYGRWAFF

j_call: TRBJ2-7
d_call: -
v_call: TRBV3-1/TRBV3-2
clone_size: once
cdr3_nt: TGTGCCAGCAGCCAAGAAGCATCAGGGCCCACGCAGTACTTC
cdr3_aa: CASSQEASGPTQYF

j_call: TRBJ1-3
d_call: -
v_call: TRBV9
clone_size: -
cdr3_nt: TGTGCCAGCAGCGCCTCCGGGGGCTCTGGAAACACCATATATTTT
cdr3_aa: CASSASGGSGNTIYF

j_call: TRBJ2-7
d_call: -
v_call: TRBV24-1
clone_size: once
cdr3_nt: TGTGCCACCAGTGAATCCGGACAGACCAAGCAGTACTTC
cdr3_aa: CATSESGQTKQYF

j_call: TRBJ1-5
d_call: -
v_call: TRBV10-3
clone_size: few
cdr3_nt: TGTGCCATCAGTGACGATAGAGGGCAGGTCAGCAATCAGCCCCAGCATTTT
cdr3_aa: CAISDDRGQVSNQPQHF

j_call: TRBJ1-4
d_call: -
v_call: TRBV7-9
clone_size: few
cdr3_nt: TGTGCCAGCAGCTTGGACGGAACTAATGAAAAACTGTTTTTT
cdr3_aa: CASSLDGTNEKLFF